Listed here are 10 T cell receptor beta chains from one sample, sequenced in a study of cytomegalovirus exposure and HLA in healthy donors. PCR used 60 Vbeta primers and 13 Jbeta primers. The table came from immunoSEQ multiplex PCR; TCRdb's copy has only in-frame clones and leaves some out. The sample has about 97,000 clones; approximately 89% are singletons. Specimen: PBMCs. These receptors came from a man aged 30 to 39 in good health and CMV-seronegative.

The rearrangement links TRBV19 to TRBJ2-5; D is perhaps TRBD1 (6 bases). Germline assignment: CDR1 LNHDA and CDR2 SQIVND (reference sequence). The CDR3 contains 16 residues. V was clipped by 3 bases and J by 4 bases, with 18 bases between them. The CDR3 here is CASSIQQGSGGETQYF. DNA for the CDR3: TGTGCCAGTAGTATTCAACAGGGAAGCGGTGGAGAGACCCAGTACTTC. The variable domain in full, completed from reference TRBV19 and TRBJ2-5, reads DGGITQSPKYLFRKEGQNVTLSCEQNLNHDAMYWYRQDPGQGLRLIYYSQIVNDFQKGDIAEGYSVSREKKESFPLTVTSAQKNPTAFYLCASSIQQGSGGETQYFGPGTRLLVL.

The CDR3 DNA follows: TGCGCCAGCTCTAGACTAGCGGGGTCCCAAGAGACCCAGTACTTC. Protein product: CASSRLAGSQETQYF. V and J are TRBV4-1 and TRBJ2-5; 11 nucleotides align to TRBD2. CDR3 length: 15 residues. J gave up 1 base and V 8 bases, and 6 bases lay outside the gene matches. From germline, CDR1 is MGHRA and CDR2 YSYEKL.

The V and J genes are TRBV5-1 and TRBJ1-1, with D possibly TRBD1 on 5 matching bases. V was shortened by 7 bases and J by 3 bases, with 16 bases between the two germline ends. Germline V lookup: CDR1 SGHRS, CDR2 YFSETQ. This CDR3 region has 14 residues. The CDR3 DNA reads TGCGCCAGCCAGGAATGGGGCTCGGACACTGAAGCTTTCTTT. It translates to CASQEWGSDTEAFF.

The chain employs TRBV4-3 and TRBJ2-7; TRBD1 matches 9 bases. The germline V gene has CDR1 LGHNA and CDR2 YSLEER. CDR3 length equals 14 residues. Trimming at V came to 4 bases and at J to 2 bases, leaving 3 bases not matched to a gene. DNA for the CDR3: TGCGCCAGCAGCCTCGGACAGGGGACCTACGAGCAGTACTTC. Its protein is CASSLGQGTYEQYF.

The chain joins TRBV7-9 to TRBJ1-1; 9 bases are a match to TRBD1. This CDR3 spans 14 amino acids. CDR1 SEHNR and CDR2 FQNEAQ come from the germline V gene (reference sequence). The J segment lost 3 bases and the V segment lost 5 bases, leaving 4 bases of the junction unmatched. The CDR3 here is CASSTDRGDTEAFF. For the CDR3, the DNA is TGTGCCAGCAGCACGGACAGGGGAGACACTGAAGCTTTCTTT.

This clone turned up a few times. The V gene is TRBV6-5, the J gene TRBJ1-5, with D tentatively TRBD1 (5 bases). Trimming removed 4 bases at V and 0 bases at J, with 10 bases between. The CDR3 spans 15 residues. In germline, CDR1 is MNHEY, CDR2 SVGAGI. In DNA, the CDR3 is TGTGCCAGCAGTTTAAGGGGCGATAGCAATCAGCCCCAGCATTTT. Its translation: CASSLRGDSNQPQHF.

The gene calls are TRBV15 and TRBJ2-7; a possible D gene is TRBD2 (6 bases). Trimming removed 2 bases from V and 6 bases from J, with 14 bases in between. Germline V CDR1 and CDR2: LNHNV, YYDKDF (reference sequence). This CDR3 has 14 residues. The CDR3 here is CATSRMRGQGEQYF. The CDR3 nucleotides are TGTGCCACCAGCAGAATGCGGGGCCAGGGCGAGCAGTACTTC.

A few counts support this clone. This chain links TRBV7-8 with TRBJ1-2; 9 bases are shared with TRBD1. CDR1 is SGHVS and CDR2 is FQNEAQ in the germline V gene. The CDR3 is made up of 12 amino acids. J lost 10 bases, V lost 5 bases, and 5 bases had no gene match. CDR3: CASSPQGADYTF. CDR3 coding DNA: TGTGCCAGCAGCCCACAGGGGGCAGACTACACCTTC.

This clone was detected only once. The chain has TRBV10-3 and TRBJ1-1; TRBD1 matches at 8 bases. Per germline, CDR1 ENHRY and CDR2 SYGVKD. The ends lost 11 bases at V and 1 base at J; junction bases unmatched: 6. The CDR3 consists of 13 residues. In DNA form, the CDR3 reads TGTGCCTCCGTCGGACAGGGGAACACTGAAGCTTTCTTT. Protein sequence: CASVGQGNTEAFF.

This chain connects TRBV28 to TRBJ2-7, with D perhaps TRBD1 (5 bases). This CDR3 contains 13 residues. Looked up from germline, CDR1 is MDHEN and CDR2 is SYDVKM. V gave up 2 bases and J gave up 3 bases, with 8 bases separating them. CDR3 in amino acids: CASSLQGLYEQYF. Here the CDR3 DNA reads TGTGCCAGCAGTTTACAGGGCCTCTACGAGCAGTACTTC.